The source of this T cell receptor (beta chain) is a study of cytomegalovirus exposure and HLA in healthy donors. The PCR contained 60 Vbeta and 13 Jbeta primers. Only in-frame clones appear in the TCRdb table, and some are missing; sequencing was by immunoSEQ multiplex PCR. The sample lists around 220,000 clones; more than 60% were seen once. Regarding the study as a whole: A highly shared variant cluster was judged a likely technical artifact. Later work found that TCR association rates differed between HLA loci; DRB1 had the most and HLA-C the fewest. Several of the most significant clusters appeared linked to common viral pathogens, based on a later analysis. The study recorded 150 to 200 TCR beta chains that were cytomegalovirus-associated.

This clone was detected only once. Its antigen remains unknown. Germline V gene sequence: CDR1 SGHRS, CDR2 YFSETQ. CDR3 length: 14 amino acids. Trimming took 1 base from V and 4 from J, leaving 11 bases between them. The TCR originated in a woman in her twenties or thirties in good health and CMV-seronegative. Sequencing input: PBMCs. The rearrangement links TRBV5-1 to TRBJ1-1, with D perhaps TRBD1 (5 bases). The CDR3 region has the DNA TGCGCCAGCAGCTTGAGGGGTTCTAGCACTGAAGCTTTCTTT. Residues: CASSLRGSSTEAFF.